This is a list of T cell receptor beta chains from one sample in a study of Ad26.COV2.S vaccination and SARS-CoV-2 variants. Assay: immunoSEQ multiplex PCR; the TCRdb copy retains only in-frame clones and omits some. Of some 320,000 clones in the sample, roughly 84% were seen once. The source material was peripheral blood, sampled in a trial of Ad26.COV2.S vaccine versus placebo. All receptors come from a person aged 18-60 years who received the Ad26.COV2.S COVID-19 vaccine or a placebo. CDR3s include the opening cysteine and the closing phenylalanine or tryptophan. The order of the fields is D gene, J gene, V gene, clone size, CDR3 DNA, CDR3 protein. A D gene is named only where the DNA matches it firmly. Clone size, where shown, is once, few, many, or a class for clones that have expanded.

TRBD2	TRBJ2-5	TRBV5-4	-	TGTGCCAGCAGCTGGGGGGGGTCCGCCTTCCAAGAGACCCAGTACTTC	CASSWGGSAFQETQYF
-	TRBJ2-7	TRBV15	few	TGTGCCACCAGCAAAGGTGGGGATTTCTCCTACGAGCAGTACTTC	CATSKGGDFSYEQYF
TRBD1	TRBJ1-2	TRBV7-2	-	TGTGCCAGCGGACAGGGCCACCCCAAGTGGGGCTACACCTTC	CASGQGHPKWGYTF
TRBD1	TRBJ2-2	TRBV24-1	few	TGTGCCACCAGTGACTCCCGACAGGGCTCCCCCGGGGAGCTGTTTTTT	CATSDSRQGSPGELFF
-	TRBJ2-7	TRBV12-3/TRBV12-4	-	TGTGCCAGCAGTCAGACTCATTACGAGCAGTACTTC	CASSQTHYEQYF
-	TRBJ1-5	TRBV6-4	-	TGTGCCAGCAGAGGGGGGTGGCATACGAGCAATCAGCCCCAGCATTTT	CASRGGWHTSNQPQHF
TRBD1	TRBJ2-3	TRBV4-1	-	TGCGCCAGCAGTTCCGACAGGGGCACGCGGTATTTT	CASSSDRGTRYF
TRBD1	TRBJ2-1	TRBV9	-	TGTGCCAGCAGCGTAGCGGGACAGGGGGACAATGAGCAGTTCTTC	CASSVAGQGDNEQFF
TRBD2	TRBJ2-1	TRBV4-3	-	TGCGCCAGCAGCCAAGCTCTCGGGGGACTAGCGGCCTACAATGAGCAGTTCTTC	CASSQALGGLAAYNEQFF
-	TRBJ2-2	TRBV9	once	TGTGCCAGCAGCGGCTCGGGACAGAACACCGGGGAGCTGTTTTTT	CASSGSGQNTGELFF
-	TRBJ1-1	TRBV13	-	TGTGCCAGCAGCTTAGGAGGCGGGAGGAACACTGAAGCTTTCTTT	CASSLGGGRNTEAFF
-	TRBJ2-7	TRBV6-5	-	TGTGCCAGCAGTCCCTACGAGCAGTACTTC	CASSPYEQYF
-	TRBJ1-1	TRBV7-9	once	TGTGCCAGCAGTACGGGGGGGAAGAACACTGAAGCTTTCTTT	CASSTGGKNTEAFF
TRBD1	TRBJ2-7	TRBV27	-	TGTGCCAGCAGCTCCGGGACAGGCTACGGCCACGAGCAGTACTTC	CASSSGTGYGHEQYF
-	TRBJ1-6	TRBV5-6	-	TGTGCCAGCAGCTTGGAAACGGGGAGCTCCTATAATTCACCCCTCCACTTT	CASSLETGSSYNSPLHF
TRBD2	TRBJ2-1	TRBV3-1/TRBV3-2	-	TGTGCCAGCAGCCAGGGACTAGCGGGGGGGCCGCTTTACCATGAGCAGTTCTTC	CASSQGLAGGPLYHEQFF
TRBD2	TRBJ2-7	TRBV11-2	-	TGTGCCAGCAGCTTTCTGACTAGCGATAGCTCCTACGAGCAGTACTTC	CASSFLTSDSSYEQYF
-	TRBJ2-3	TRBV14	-	TGTGCCAGCAGCCAAGATCTATGGGGCACAGATACGCAGTATTTT	CASSQDLWGTDTQYF
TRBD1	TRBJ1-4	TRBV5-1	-	TGCGCCAGCAGCCCCGGACAGGGGGGAGTTCTGAATGAAAAACTGTTTTTT	CASSPGQGGVLNEKLFF
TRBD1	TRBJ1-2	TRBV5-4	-	TGTGCCAGCAGCTTGGCCGCAGGGGGCGGCGGCTACACCTTC	CASSLAAGGGGYTF
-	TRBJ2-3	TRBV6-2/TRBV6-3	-	TGTGCCAGCAGTTTACGGGGCTTTAGCACAGATACGCAGTATTTT	CASSLRGFSTDTQYF
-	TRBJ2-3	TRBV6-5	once	TGTGCCAGCAGTTACTCGCGGGATGCCACAGATACGCAGTATTTT	CASSYSRDATDTQYF
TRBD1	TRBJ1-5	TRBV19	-	TGTGCCAGTCGCAGCTGGGCGGGAGGGGGCGATCAGCCCCAGCATTTT	CASRSWAGGGDQPQHF
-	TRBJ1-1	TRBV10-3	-	TGTGCCACTGGCTACACACAGAACACTGAAGCTTTCTTT	CATGYTQNTEAFF
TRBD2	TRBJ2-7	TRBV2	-	TGTGCCAGCAGTGTTACTAGCGGGGGTAACGAGCAGTACTTC	CASSVTSGGNEQYF
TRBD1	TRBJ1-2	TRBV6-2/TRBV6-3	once	TGTGCCAGCAGTTATGGGACAGGGACTTACTATGGCTACACCTTC	CASSYGTGTYYGYTF
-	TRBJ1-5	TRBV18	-	TGTGCCAGCTCACCGGGGTTGGGTGGAAGTCAGCCCCAGCATTTT	CASSPGLGGSQPQHF
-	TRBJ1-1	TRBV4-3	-	TGCGCCAGCAGCCAAGCGGACGTCACTGAAGCTTTCTTT	CASSQADVTEAFF
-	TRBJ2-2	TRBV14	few	TGTGCCAGCAGCCAAGATTCCAGGTCGGGGGGGGAGCTGTTTTTT	CASSQDSRSGGELFF